The source of this T cell receptor (beta chain) is a study of T-cell reconstitution after alpha-beta-depleted transplantation in children. The CDR3 has 14 residues. J lost 0 bases, V lost 10 bases, and 8 bases had no gene match. Germline values: CDR1 SNHLY, CDR2 FYNNEI. The TCRbeta library was prepared with unique molecular identifiers. From the PCR reads, TCRdb called clonotypes with MiXCR, one entry per CDR3 protein. The data show 640,000 or so distinct CDR3 sequences, 16% seen once. This sample comprised PBMCs from the stem cell graft donor, obtained from the stem cell graft. This chain joins TRBV2 and TRBJ2-7; 8 bases map to TRBD2. This receptor was identified in a human donor who donated a stem cell graft to a child with acute myeloid leukemia. The CDR3 nucleotides are TGTGCCACCGTAGCGGGGTGGAGCTCCTACGAGCAGTACTTC. The encoded protein is CATVAGWSSYEQYF.